This T cell receptor (beta chain) appears in the sequencing data of a study of beta chain features in type 1 diabetes. The table lists this clone with many counts. Its antigen is currently unknown. The same CDR3 also results from other DNA sequences found in this sample. Study conclusions and caveats: The cDNA sequencing approach could over-represent high-TCR-expressing cells.

The authors reverse transcribed all of the isolated RNA, so sequencing captured expressed TCRB transcripts. Some 3.6 million reads per sample were averaged for naive, central memory and regulatory samples. TCRdb's copy holds only in-frame clones and misses some; the assay was immunoSEQ multiplex PCR. The sample has some 150,000 clones, approximately 9.8% seen once; the top ten hold nearly 0.65%. It was via CD45RO/CCR7/CD25/CD127/CD95/CD27 that CD4+ naive, central memory, regulatory and stem cell-like memory cells were sorted. Sorting gave populations that all exceeded 98% purity. Germline V lookup: CDR1 SGHTA, CDR2 FQGNSA. Trimming pared 1 base from V and 5 bases from J, leaving 11 bases between. CDR3 length: 14 amino acids.

The gene calls are TRBV7-2 and TRBJ2-5; the D gene is possibly TRBD2 (7 bases). Sample: central memory CD4+ T cells from blood. This TCR was recovered from a woman aged 40 to 50 in good health. The CDR3 DNA is TGTGCCAGCAGCTTAGGGGGGGGCTTTGAGACCCAGTACTTC. Encoded protein: CASSLGGGFETQYF.